This TCR beta chain was found in a study of shared clonotypes between healthy human individuals. In the study overall: Donor ages ranged 18 to 49 years: a couple of women, a few men. Notes on the study in general: A handful of donors showed sharing of approximately 5% of naive CD4 clonotypes.

The CDR3 runs 15 residues. Trimming at V came to 4 bases and at J to 0 bases, leaving 5 bases not matched to a gene. Germline CDR1 and CDR2: LGHNT and FRNRAP. HIV-negative, healthy adults without recent acute infections or vaccinations were the donors. Points on this clone: Its antigen is as yet unknown.

Once extracted for a subset, genomic DNA was divided evenly among several immunoSEQ plates. The data were produced by immunoSEQ multiplex PCR, yet TCRdb's version contains in-frame clones alone and is incomplete. The sample shows about 1 million clones, more than 65% of them seen only once. The gene calls are TRBV12-5 and TRBJ2-5; 7 bases match TRBD1. The sample comprised memory CD4+ T cells sorted from blood. The subset was: CD45RA-negative fraction. This sequence was found in a man younger than 35 in good health. The CDR3 protein is CASGYWTGDQETQYF. CDR3 DNA sequence: TGTGCTAGTGGTTATTGGACAGGAGACCAAGAGACCCAGTACTTC.